One and the same sample provided the 25 T cell receptor beta chains below, sequenced in a study of regulatory T cells in long-lasting Graves disease. As for time point: newly diagnosed GD, antithyroid drugs for less than 3 months. There was RNA extracted from PBMCs, and the TCR library was made from it. Investigators prepared the TCR beta libraries by applying iRepertoire HTBI primers and Arm-PCR of CDR3 regions. TCRdb re-analysed the multiplex PCR reads in MiXCR, keeping a single row per CDR3 protein. Of approximately 400,000 distinct CDR3 sequences listed, more than 12% are singletons. The data were also submitted as part of a second study, on T cells in Graves' hyperthyroidism and ophthalmopathy.

The source material was peripheral blood mononuclear cells (PBMCs), sampled at new diagnosis, from a patient treated with antithyroid drugs. The receptors were gathered from a woman in her twenties or thirties with Graves disease.

This chain joins TRBV9 and TRBJ2-2; D may be TRBD1 (5 bases). The CDR3 contains 13 residues. CDR1 is SGDLS and CDR2 is YYNGEE in the germline V gene. V was clipped by 2 bases and J by 6 bases, with 8 bases between them. The CDR3 protein is CASSVEGAGELFF. The CDR3 DNA reads as TGTGCCAGCAGCGTTGAAGGGGCCGGGGAGCTGTTTTTT.

J is TRBJ1-1 and V is TRBV19; TRBD1 agrees at 9 bases. Germline CDR1 reads LNHDA; CDR2 reads SQIVND (reference sequence). V was clipped by 3 bases and J by 7 bases; unmatched bases: 3. The CDR3 totals 13 residues. The CDR3 spells CASSMGTGYEAFF. The CDR3 region has the DNA TGTGCCAGTAGTATGGGGACAGGGTATGAAGCTTTCTTT.

In the case of this clonotype: The junction does not match germline at one end; this may be a read error. The CDR3 loop reads CASSLDGAKGHSSVSGNTMYF. The DNA of the CDR3 is TGTGCCAGCAGCTTAGATGGGGCAAAAGGGCACAGCAGCGTCTCTGGAAACACCATGTATTTT. V usage is TRBV7-9 and J usage is TRBJ1-3, with D perhaps TRBD1 (5 bases). The CDR3 is made up of 21 amino acids. Germline assignment: CDR1 SEHNR and CDR2 FQNEAQ (reference sequence).

V and J are TRBV27 and TRBJ2-3; a possible D gene is TRBD1 (6 bases). The CDR3 length is 14 residues. CDR1 and CDR2 (germline): MNHEY, SMNVEV (reference sequence). V was shortened by 7 bases and J by 1 base, with 12 bases between the two germline ends. CDR3 region: CASMVQGRTDTQYF. In DNA, the CDR3 is TGTGCCAGCATGGTTCAGGGGCGCACAGATACGCAGTATTTT.

In its sample, this clonotype was seen many times. The chain is built from TRBV12-3 or TRBV12-4 and TRBJ2-1; TRBD1 is a possible D gene (5 bases). This CDR3 is 15 amino acids long. The ends were cut back, 7 bases at V and 7 bases at J, with 20 bases in the middle. CDR3 sequence reads: CASTLRSGLSNEQFF. The CDR3 bases are TGTGCCAGCACCCTACGTTCAGGGTTGAGTAATGAGCAGTTCTTC.

In its sample, this clonotype was seen a few times. Being one base from a much bigger clone, this may be a read error. The rearrangement joins TRBV11-2 to TRBJ2-1, with 8 bases aligning to TRBD2. The J call is uncertain, as TRBJ2-5 better fits the DNA end. Per the germline V gene, CDR1 is SGHAT and CDR2 is FQNNGV. This CDR3 region has 17 residues. The CDR3 loop is CASSLITSGGPQETQYF. The CDR3 DNA sequence: TGTGCCAGCAGCCTTATCACGAGCGGGGGTCCGCAAGAGACCCAGTACTTC.

This clonotype was recorded at least ten times. The chain has TRBV30 and TRBJ1-1; tentatively, D is TRBD1 (6 bases). This CDR3 is 16 amino acids long. Per germline, CDR1 GTSNPN and CDR2 SVGIG (reference sequence). V was trimmed by 1 base and J by 2 bases, leaving 17 bases between them. The CDR3 DNA is TGTGCCTGGAGTGAGAGGGGGACCAAGGGTAACACTGAAGCTTTCTTT. Encoded protein: CAWSERGTKGNTEAFF.

J is TRBJ1-6 and V is TRBV20-1; TRBD1 matches 8 bases. CDR3 length: 17 amino acids. V was pared by 0 bases and J by 3 bases, with 7 bases of the junction left unmatched. Germline lookup yields CDR1 DFQATT and CDR2 SNEGSKA (reference sequence). The CDR3 region is CSARDQDRALYNSPLHF. DNA of the CDR3: TGCAGTGCTAGAGATCAGGACAGGGCCCTCTATAATTCACCCCTCCACTTT.

The table lists this clonotype with many counts. V usage is TRBV11-2 and J usage is TRBJ2-5; TRBD1 matches 9 bases. This CDR3 contains 16 residues. Germline-derived CDR1 and CDR2 are SGHAT and FQNNGV. V trimming: 4 bases; J trimming: 4 bases; junction bases outside the gene matches: 10. Here the CDR3 reads CASSSETGGWGETQYF. As DNA, the CDR3 is TGTGCCAGCAGCTCGGAAACAGGGGGCTGGGGAGAGACCCAGTACTTC.

This clonotype was recorded a few times. V is TRBV9 and J is TRBJ1-1; D is uncertain. This CDR3 comprises 13 residues. V dropped 3 bases and J dropped 0 bases, with 6 bases sitting between them. The germline V gene encodes CDR1 SGDLS and CDR2 YYNGEE. In nucleotides, the CDR3 is TGTGCCAGCAGCGATCCGTTGAACACTGAAGCTTTCTTT. Translating gives CASSDPLNTEAFF. Complete variable domain (other parts from reference TRBV9 and TRBJ1-1): DSGVTQTPKHLITATGQRVTLRCSPRSGDLSVYWYQQSLDQGLQFLIQYYNGEERAKGNILERFSAQQFPDLHSELNLSSLELGDSALYFCASSDPLNTEAFFGQGTRLTVV.

This clonotype was counted ten times or more. The chain combines TRBV5-1 with TRBJ2-3, with D uncertain. The CDR3 runs 12 residues. CDR1 is SGHRS, CDR2 YFSETQ, per germline. Between the trimmed V and J ends, which lost 4 bases and 2 bases, there was a span of 5 bases. Here the CDR3 reads CASSGLTDTQYF. The CDR3 DNA is TGCGCCAGCAGCGGCCTCACAGATACGCAGTATTTT. Full variable domain (outside the CDR3, taken from reference TRBV5-1 and TRBJ2-3): KAGVTQTPRYLIKTRGQQVTLSCSPISGHRSVSWYQQTPGQGLQFLFEYFSETQRNKGNFPGRFSGRQFSNSRSEMNVSTLELGDSALYLCASSGLTDTQYFGPGTRLTVL.

This clonotype was seen repeatedly, ten times or more. The gene calls are TRBV6-2 or TRBV6-3 and TRBJ2-7; D may be TRBD2 (7 bases). V was shortened by 5 bases and J by 5 bases, with 16 bases between the two germline ends. The CDR3 has 14 residues. The germline V gene encodes CDR1 MNHEY and CDR2 SVGEGT. CDR3 sequence (DNA): TGTGCCAGCAGTACCGGGACGCGGGGGCACGAGCAGTACTTC. This codes for CASSTGTRGHEQYF.

This clonotype was seen repeatedly, ten times or more. The rearrangement links TRBV11-2 to TRBJ2-2; no firm D call. This CDR3 comprises 15 residues. Trimming cost V 1 base and J 7 bases, with 13 bases left between them. CDR1 is SGHAT, CDR2 FQNNGV, per germline. CDR3 sequence: CASSLGDVTGGELFF. The CDR3 nucleotides are TGTGCCAGCAGCTTAGGTGACGTGACGGGCGGGGAGCTGTTTTTT.

This rearrangement joins TRBV20-1 to TRBJ1-4; perhaps TRBD1 as D (6 bases). Germline-derived CDR1 and CDR2 are DFQATT and SNEGSKA (reference sequence). V was cut by 5 bases and J by 3 bases, with 13 bases left in between. The CDR3 has 14 amino acids. The CDR3, as DNA: TGCAGTGCTCCCCGACAGGACCCTAATGAAAAACTGTTTTTT. Translating gives CSAPRQDPNEKLFF.

There are many counts of this clonotype. The chain employs TRBV11-1 and TRBJ2-1; D remains unclear. Germline CDR1 SGHAT, CDR2 FQDESV (reference sequence). The CDR3 is 14 residues long. Trimming cost V 2 bases and J 4 bases, with 9 bases left between them. This chain's CDR3 is CASSLTGRYNEQFF. CDR3 bases: TGTGCCAGCAGCTTAACCGGGCGGTACAATGAGCAGTTCTTC.

This clonotype was seen at least ten times. The chain is built from TRBV20-1 and TRBJ2-1, with D possibly being TRBD2 (6 bases). CDR1 and CDR2 from the germline V gene are DFQATT and SNEGSKA (reference sequence). V was cut by 1 base and J by 2 bases, with 9 bases left in between. This CDR3 region has 14 residues. In DNA form, the CDR3 reads TGCAGTGCTAGAGCGGGAGTCACCTACAATGAGCAGTTCTTC. This gives the protein CSARAGVTYNEQFF.

On this clonotype itself: A much larger clone lies one base from this, so it may be a read error. The J gene is TRBJ2-3, the V gene TRBV11-1; no definite D call. This CDR3 spans 11 amino acids. Germline V gene sequence: CDR1 SGHAT, CDR2 FQDESV (reference sequence). V was trimmed by 5 bases and J by 5 bases, leaving 5 bases between them. The CDR3 DNA follows: TGTGCCAGCAGCAAAATAGATACGCAGTATTTT. Amino acid sequence: CASSKIDTQYF.

This clonotype was observed a handful of times. The CDR3 protein is CASSLDGLAADIQYF. The CDR3 nucleotides are TGCGCCAGCAGCTTGGATGGCTTAGCTGCGGACATTCAGTACTTC. This chain uses TRBV5-1 with TRBJ2-4; D is unresolved. Trimming removed 0 bases from V and 8 bases from J, with 15 bases in between. The V gene's germline CDR1 is SGHRS and CDR2 YFSETQ. The CDR3 contains 15 residues. The complete variable domain, with remaining parts taken from reference TRBV5-1 and TRBJ2-4, reads KAGVTQTPRYLIKTRGQQVTLSCSPISGHRSVSWYQQTPGQGLQFLFEYFSETQRNKGNFPGRFSGRQFSNSRSEMNVSTLELGDSALYLCASSLDGLAADIQYFGAGTRLSVL.

This chain joins TRBV10-1 and TRBJ2-7; the D gene is possibly TRBD1 (5 bases). V was cut by 4 bases and J by 5 bases, with 12 bases left in between. The CDR3 is 13 amino acids. Germline values: CDR1 WNHNN, CDR2 SYGVQD (reference sequence). The CDR3 region is CASSGSQGHEQYF. Here the CDR3 DNA reads TGCGCCAGCAGTGGGTCCCAGGGCCACGAGCAGTACTTC.

V usage is TRBV6-1 and J usage is TRBJ1-5; maybe TRBD1 (5 bases). Trimming stripped 6 bases from V and 7 bases from J, with 19 bases between. Germline CDR1 is MNHNS and CDR2 is SASEGT. This CDR3 is built from 15 residues. In nucleotides, the CDR3 is TGTGCCAGCAGGCCTCGGGGCAGGGACGGCCAGCCCCAGCATTTT. Amino acid sequence: CASRPRGRDGQPQHF.

The table lists this clonotype with a few counts. The chain carries TRBV12-3 or TRBV12-4 and TRBJ2-2, with 9 bases lining up with TRBD1. After removal of 4 bases from V and 7 bases from J, the junction contained 10 bases not matched to a gene. The CDR3 sequence is 16 residues long. CDR3 loop: CASSSPGTGTIGELFF. The DNA for the CDR3 is TGTGCCAGCAGTTCCCCAGGGACAGGGACGATCGGGGAGCTGTTTTTT.

The CDR3 here is CASSQLGTVVEAFF. The CDR3 nucleotides read TGCGCCAGCAGCCAGCTGGGGACAGTAGTTGAAGCTTTCTTT. This sequence joins TRBV4-1 and TRBJ1-1, with 7 bases fitting TRBD1. The V gene end was trimmed by 3 bases and the J gene end by 7 bases; junction bases not matched to a gene: 8. The CDR3 has 14 amino acids. Per germline, CDR1 MGHRA and CDR2 YSYEKL.

The sample holds many counts of this clonotype. The chain is built from TRBV28 and TRBJ1-1, with D perhaps matching TRBD1 (5 bases). V dropped 2 bases and J dropped 2 bases, with 21 bases sitting between them. CDR1 MDHEN and CDR2 SYDVKM come from the germline V gene. This CDR3 has 18 residues. The CDR3 DNA is TGTGCCAGCAGTTTAGTAGGGGCCCTGGAGGGGCGTAACACTGAAGCTTTCTTT. Amino acid sequence: CASSLVGALEGRNTEAFF.

This clonotype was recorded many times. The chain combines TRBV11-2 with TRBJ2-7, with D tentatively TRBD1 or TRBD2 (5 bases each). Germline V gives CDR1 SGHAT, CDR2 FQNNGV. This CDR3 comprises 18 residues. Trimming cost V 5 bases and J 4 bases, with 27 bases left between them. The CDR3 DNA follows: TGTGCCAGCAGCCAAGTAATCCGGGACCGCCGGGAAGGGTACGAGCAGTACTTC. It codes for CASSQVIRDRREGYEQYF.

The V gene is TRBV19, the J gene TRBJ2-1; TRBD2 matches 9 bases. Per the germline V gene, CDR1 is LNHDA and CDR2 is SQIVND (reference sequence). The V segment lost 6 bases and the J segment 8 bases; nucleotides outside the gene matches: 11. The CDR3 has 15 amino acids. CDR3 in amino acids: CASRPPGLAGDEQFF. The CDR3, as DNA: TGTGCCAGTAGACCGCCGGGACTAGCCGGGGATGAGCAGTTCTTC.